These 9 T cell receptor beta chains were all obtained from the same sample, sequenced in a study of chemoradiotherapy in HPV16-positive cancers. Sequencing was performed with immunoSEQ multiplex PCR; in TCRdb, only in-frame clones are kept and a portion is missing. The sample lists tens of thousands of clones; roughly nine tenths were seen once. Sequenced here: blood, sampled from a patient who underwent chemoradiotherapy. These TCRs come from a human donor with HPV-associated anogenital cancer.

This sequence joins TRBV5-5 and TRBJ2-7, with 7 bases fitting TRBD2. V lost 4 bases, J lost 5 bases, and 6 bases stayed unmatched. Germline CDR1 and CDR2: SGHKS and YYEKEE (reference sequence). CDR3 length: 13 residues. The CDR3 DNA follows: TGTGCCAGCAGCCGGACTAGTCGGGACGAGCAGTACTTC. This encodes CASSRTSRDEQYF.

The V and J genes are TRBV19 and TRBJ1-5; tentatively, D is TRBD1 (5 bases). V lost 2 bases and J lost 9, with 14 bases in between. CDR3 length: 14 amino acids. Germline-derived CDR1 and CDR2 are LNHDA and SQIVND (reference sequence). CDR3 nucleotides: TGTGCCAGTAGTATAAGCCAGGGCGGGGGGCCCCAGCATTTT. Its translation is CASSISQGGGPQHF.

V gene TRBV19 combines with J gene TRBJ1-5; D is unclear. The CDR3 contains 15 residues. CDR1 is LNHDA, CDR2 SQIVND, per germline (reference sequence). V was pared by 3 bases and J by 3 bases, with 12 bases between. The CDR3 sequence is CASSIGSANNQPQHF. In DNA form, the CDR3 reads TGTGCCAGTAGTATTGGGTCAGCTAACAATCAGCCCCAGCATTTT.

The chain joins TRBV6-6 to TRBJ2-7, with a possible D match to TRBD1 (6 bases). The V end lost 7 bases, the J end lost 0 bases, and 13 bases lay between the germline ends. Germline-derived CDR1 and CDR2 are MNHNY and SVGAGI (reference sequence). The CDR3 sequence is 14 residues long. CDR3 DNA sequence: TGTGCCAGCACCCAGGGGCTGCCCTCCTACGAGCAGTACTTC. This sequence encodes CASTQGLPSYEQYF.

This sequence joins TRBV4-3 and TRBJ2-6, with D possibly being TRBD2 (6 bases). The V end lost 0 bases, the J end lost 2 bases, and 11 bases lay between the germline ends. Germline V lookup: CDR1 LGHNA, CDR2 YSLEER. The CDR3 length is 17 residues. CDR3 residues: CASSQEGTFPGANVLTF. The CDR3 nucleotides read TGCGCCAGCAGCCAAGAGGGGACTTTTCCTGGGGCCAACGTCCTGACTTTC.

The rearrangement links TRBV19 to TRBJ2-5, with 7 bases lining up with TRBD2. Trimming took 5 bases from V and 1 from J; bases not matched to a gene: 7. This CDR3 is 15 amino acids long. Looked up from germline, CDR1 is LNHDA and CDR2 is SQIVND (reference sequence). CDR3 sequence (DNA): TGTGCCAGTAGTGGGTCTAGCGGTTCCCAAGAGACCCAGTACTTC. Its translation: CASSGSSGSQETQYF.

The V and J genes are TRBV7-8 and TRBJ1-3; no clear D gene. CDR1 SGHVS and CDR2 FQNEAQ come from the germline V gene. The CDR3 spans 13 residues. Trimming shortened V by 1 base and J by 4 bases, and 5 bases separated the two germline ends. Here the CDR3 DNA reads TGTGCCAGCAGCTTAGTTTGGGGAAACACCATATATTTT. Amino acid sequence: CASSLVWGNTIYF.

The chain carries TRBV7-2 and TRBJ1-3; the match to TRBD1 covers 8 bases. The length of the CDR3 is 14 residues. The J segment lost 2 bases and the V segment lost 5 bases, leaving 2 bases of the junction unmatched. The germline V gene encodes CDR1 SGHTA and CDR2 FQGNSA. CDR3 loop: CASSPGGTGNTIYF. The DNA for the CDR3 is TGTGCCAGCAGCCCAGGGGGCACTGGAAACACCATATATTTT.

The chain employs TRBV7-2 and TRBJ1-2, with D possibly TRBD1 on 6 matching bases. The CDR3 runs to 15 residues. CDR1 and CDR2 from the germline V gene are SGHTA and FQGNSA. Deletions cut 1 base from V and 5 bases from J, with 14 bases between. The CDR3 loop is CASSLGQALKYGYTF. The CDR3 coding sequence is TGTGCCAGCAGCTTAGGACAGGCGCTCAAGTATGGCTACACCTTC. Drawing the rest from reference TRBV7-2 and TRBJ1-2, the complete variable domain is GAGVSQSPSNKVTEKGKDVELRCDPISGHTALYWYRQSLGQGLEFLIYFQGNSAPDKSGLPSDRFSAERTGGSVSTLTIQRTQQEDSAVYLCASSLGQALKYGYTFGSGTRLTVV.